This passage covers 9 T cell receptor beta chains from one sample sequenced in a study of blood T cell repertoires in COVID-19. Assay used: immunoSEQ multiplex PCR; TCRdb lists only in-frame clones, some missing. The sample contains 250,000 to 300,000 clones, 70% to 90% of which appear only once. The sequenced material came from peripheral blood. These receptors originate from a man aged 18 to 29 with active or convalescent COVID-19.

The chain has TRBV5-5 and TRBJ2-2, with 11 bases lining up with TRBD1. The CDR3 has 15 residues. The V segment lost 2 bases and the J segment 5 bases; nucleotides outside the gene matches: 2. The V gene's germline CDR1 is SGHKS and CDR2 YYEKEE (reference sequence). The CDR3 region is CASSFGQGATGELFF. Here the CDR3 DNA reads TGTGCCAGCAGCTTTGGACAGGGGGCTACCGGGGAGCTGTTTTTT.

The J gene is TRBJ2-7, the V gene TRBV6-5; the match to TRBD1 covers 11 bases. The CDR3 covers 14 residues. V trimming: 6 bases; J trimming: 3 bases; junction bases outside the gene matches: 4. The germline CDR1 and CDR2 sequences are MNHEY and SVGAGI. CDR3 coding DNA: TGTGCCAGCAGCCGGGACAGGGGGGACTACGAGCAGTACTTC. Amino acids: CASSRDRGDYEQYF.

V gene TRBV4-3 combines with J gene TRBJ2-4; D is possibly TRBD2 (6 bases). Germline lookup yields CDR1 LGHNA and CDR2 YSLEER. The ends were cut back, 0 bases at V and 1 base at J, with 25 bases in the middle. The CDR3 runs to 21 residues. The chain's CDR3 is CASSQDRAGSLGLAAKNIQYF. The CDR3 nucleotides are TGCGCCAGCAGCCAAGATCGGGCGGGTTCCCTTGGCCTAGCGGCCAAAAACATTCAGTACTTC.

This clone was observed once. This sequence joins TRBV2 and TRBJ1-1; D uncertain. The germline V gene has CDR1 SNHLY and CDR2 FYNNEI. This CDR3 is 16 amino acids long. Trimming stripped 6 bases from V and 0 bases from J, with 17 bases between. The CDR3 spells CASSATHQDMNTEAFF. CDR3 in DNA: TGTGCCAGCAGCGCCACCCACCAAGACATGAACACTGAAGCTTTCTTT.

The V and J genes are TRBV4-2 and TRBJ1-1; D remains unclear. V shed 0 bases and J shed 10 bases, with 9 bases lying between them. Germline V gene lookup returns CDR1 LGHNA and CDR2 YNFKEQ. This CDR3 has 12 amino acids. This CDR3 is CASSQEGGRAFF. In DNA, the CDR3 is TGTGCCAGCAGCCAAGAGGGAGGTAGAGCTTTCTTT.

The V gene is TRBV7-3, the J gene TRBJ2-1; 12 bases fit TRBD1. Per germline, CDR1 SGHTA and CDR2 FQGTGA. The length of the CDR3 is 16 residues. Unmatched junction bases numbered 3, after V lost 1 base and J lost 5 bases. The CDR3 reads CASSLMGQGADNEQFF. The CDR3, as DNA: TGTGCCAGCAGCTTAATGGGACAGGGGGCGGACAATGAGCAGTTCTTC.

CDR3 sequence: CASSLSSGNTIYF. The CDR3 nucleotides read TGTGCCAGCAGCCTGAGCTCTGGAAACACCATATATTTT. The chain has TRBV14 and TRBJ1-3; D is unresolved. The germline gives CDR1 SGHDN, CDR2 FVKESK. The V end lost 4 bases, the J end lost 0 bases, and 4 bases lay between the germline ends. This CDR3 is built from 13 residues.

This clone appeared a single time. This chain links TRBV24-1 with TRBJ2-3; 8 nucleotides align to TRBD2. CDR3 length: 16 residues. Germline-derived CDR1 and CDR2 are KGHDR and SFDVKD. With 1 base clipped from V and 1 base from J, the junction kept 3 bases outside the gene matches. CDR3 nucleotide sequence: TGTGCCACCAGTGATTTAGCGGGGGTCGGCACAGATACGCAGTATTTT. Translated: CATSDLAGVGTDTQYF.

The V call is TRBV6-5, the J call TRBJ1-2; TRBD1 aligns across 7 bases. The germline gives CDR1 MNHEY, CDR2 SVGAGI. J lost 2 bases, V lost 3 bases, and 9 bases had no gene match. The CDR3 runs 16 residues. The CDR3 DNA is TGTGCCAGCAGTTATAGACAGGGTGGTGGGAACTATGGCTACACCTTC. Protein: CASSYRQGGGNYGYTF.